The source of this T cell receptor (beta chain) is a study of long-term antiretroviral therapy in people with HIV. This clone was observed a handful of times. Sequencing used immunoSEQ v3.0 at survey level. The repertoire was sequenced with immunoSEQ multiplex PCR; TCRdb's copy has only in-frame clones and lacks some. Here the sample spans roughly 20,000 clones, under 90% being singletons. The germline V gene encodes CDR1 GTSNPN and CDR2 SVGIG (reference sequence). CDR3 length: 17 amino acids. Germline trimming cut 2 bases from V and 7 bases from J; bases unmatched to any gene: 13. The source material was unsorted PBMCs, sampled 1.8 years before starting antiretroviral therapy. The sequence was collected from a woman in her thirties with HIV. V is TRBV30 and J is TRBJ1-5; 11 bases match TRBD1. As DNA, the CDR3 is TGTGCCTGGAGTTTCCCCACGGACAGGGGGCGATGGCAGCCCCAGCATTTT. Its translation is CAWSFPTDRGRWQPQHF.